Sequencing of this TCR beta chain was carried out in a study of cytotoxic CD8 clonotypes in ibrutinib-treated CLL. Turning to the study itself: The patients comprised approximately ten relapsed/refractory and around 14 treatment-naive cases, around 17 IGHV unmutated. Treatment had run for a median approximately twelve months, range 6 to 36, when response samples were taken. Study outcomes and limitations: The clonality rise at ibrutinib response reflected private clonotype expansion.

Sequencing was designed to attain a depth spanning 1 in 200,000 to 1 in 1 million T cells. Profiled with immunoSEQ multiplex PCR; TCRdb holds only in-frame clones, not every one. The sample has about 84,000 clones, 86% seen once; the top ten hold under 6%. The CDR3 length is 14 residues. The ends lost 4 bases at V and 4 bases at J; junction bases unmatched: 6. Germline lookup yields CDR1 SGDLS and CDR2 YYNGEE. Worth noting for this clone: What it binds is unknown.

This clonotype was sampled from a human donor with chronic lymphocytic leukemia. The V and J genes are TRBV9 and TRBJ1-2, with 8 positions matching TRBD1. Sequences were derived from PBMCs, sampled before ibrutinib treatment. CDR3 sequence reads: CASSIGTGFYGYTF. The CDR3 DNA reads TGTGCCAGCAGCATTGGGACAGGCTTCTATGGCTACACCTTC. The whole variable domain, remainder taken from reference TRBV9 and TRBJ1-2, is DSGVTQTPKHLITATGQRVTLRCSPRSGDLSVYWYQQSLDQGLQFLIQYYNGEERAKGNILERFSAQQFPDLHSELNLSSLELGDSALYFCASSIGTGFYGYTFGSGTRLTVV.